This T cell receptor (beta chain) was sequenced in a study of CD8 T cells in Susac syndrome. General study points: By the study's own acknowledgment, its TCR sequencing and HLA analysis included relatively few individuals.

It was with random hexamers that about 0.45 to 1 ug RNA was reverse transcribed. TCRdb itself ran the immunoSEQ multiplex PCR reads through MiXCR, one entry per CDR3 protein. This table holds 120,000 or so distinct CDR3 sequences, 90% to 95% found once. Concerning this clonotype itself: Its target is not known.

The germline gives CDR1 SQVTM, CDR2 ANQGSEA. CDR3 length: 14 amino acids. V gave up 4 bases and J gave up 0 bases, with 12 bases separating them. The chain recombines TRBV29-1 with TRBJ1-1; no firm D call. The sequence was collected from a human donor with multiple sclerosis. Sequenced input: CD4+ T cells from PBMCs. In nucleotides, the CDR3 is TGCAGCGTTGTTATTGGGATCATGAACACTGAAGCTTTCTTT. Amino acid sequence: CSVVIGIMNTEAFF. Combining the CDR3 with reference TRBV29-1 and TRBJ1-1 gives the whole variable domain SAVISQKPSRDICQRGTSLTIQCQVDSQVTMMFWYRQQPGQSLTLIATANQGSEATYESGFVIDKFPISRPNLTFSTLTVSNMSPEDSSIYLCSVVIGIMNTEAFFGQGTRLTVV.